The TCR beta chain under discussion was sequenced for a study of T cell responses to AZD1222 COVID-19 vaccine. The CDR3 runs to 14 residues. V was shortened by 7 bases and J by 3 bases, with 16 bases between the two germline ends. Germline loops: CDR1 MNHEY, CDR2 SVGAGI. TCRdb keeps only in-frame clones here, not all; method: immunoSEQ multiplex PCR. The table records over 95,000 clones, around nine tenths of them present only once. This chain links TRBV6-5 with TRBJ2-7, with D perhaps TRBD2 (5 bases). The specimen was peripheral blood, collected on day 0 of AZD1222 vaccination. This sequence originates from an adult in good health. Here the CDR3 DNA reads TGTGCCAGCACTTTTAGCGCCGGCAGCTACGAGCAGTACTTC. Protein: CASTFSAGSYEQYF.